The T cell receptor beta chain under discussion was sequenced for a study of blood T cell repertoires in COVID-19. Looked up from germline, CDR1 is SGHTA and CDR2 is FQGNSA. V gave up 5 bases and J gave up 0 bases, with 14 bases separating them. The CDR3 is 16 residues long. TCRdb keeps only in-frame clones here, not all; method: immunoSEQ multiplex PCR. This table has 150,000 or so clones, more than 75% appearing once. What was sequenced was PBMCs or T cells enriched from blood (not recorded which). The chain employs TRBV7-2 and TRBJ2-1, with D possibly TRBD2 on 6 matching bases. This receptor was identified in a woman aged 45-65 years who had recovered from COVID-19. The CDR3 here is CASSAWDWSSYNEQFF. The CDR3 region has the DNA TGTGCCAGCAGCGCCTGGGACTGGAGCTCCTACAATGAGCAGTTCTTC. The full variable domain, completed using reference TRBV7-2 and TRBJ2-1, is GAGVSQSPSNKVTEKGKDVELRCDPISGHTALYWYRQSLGQGLEFLIYFQGNSAPDKSGLPSDRFSAERTGGSVSTLTIQRTQQEDSAVYLCASSAWDWSSYNEQFFGPGTRLTVL.